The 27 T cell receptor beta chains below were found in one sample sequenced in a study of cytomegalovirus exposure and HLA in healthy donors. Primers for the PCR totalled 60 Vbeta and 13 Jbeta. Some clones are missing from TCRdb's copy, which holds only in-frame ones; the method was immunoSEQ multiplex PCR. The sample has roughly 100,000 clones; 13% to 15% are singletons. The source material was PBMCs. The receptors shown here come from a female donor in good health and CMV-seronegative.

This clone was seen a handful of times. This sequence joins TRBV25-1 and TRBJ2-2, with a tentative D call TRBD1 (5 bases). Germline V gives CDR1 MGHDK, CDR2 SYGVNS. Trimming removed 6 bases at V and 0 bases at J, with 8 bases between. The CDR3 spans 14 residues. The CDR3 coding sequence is TGTGCCAGCAGGGACACTTCGAACACCGGGGAGCTGTTTTTT. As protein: CASRDTSNTGELFF.

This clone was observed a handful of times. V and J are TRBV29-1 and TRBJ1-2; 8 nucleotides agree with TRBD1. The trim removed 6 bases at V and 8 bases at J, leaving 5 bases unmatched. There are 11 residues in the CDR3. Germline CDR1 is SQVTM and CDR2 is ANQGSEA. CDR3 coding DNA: TGCAGCGTCACAGGGGGAGGAGGCTACACCTTC. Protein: CSVTGGGGYTF.

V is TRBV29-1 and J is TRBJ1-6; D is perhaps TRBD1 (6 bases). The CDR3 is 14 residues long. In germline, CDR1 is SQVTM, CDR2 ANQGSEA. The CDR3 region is CRVRPDRLNSPLHF. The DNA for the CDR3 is TGCAGGGTCCGCCCAGACAGGTTAAATTCACCCCTCCACTTT.

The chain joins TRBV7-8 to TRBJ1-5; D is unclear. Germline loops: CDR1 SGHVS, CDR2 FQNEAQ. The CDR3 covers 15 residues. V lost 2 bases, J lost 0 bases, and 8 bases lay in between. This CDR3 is CASSLLGYSNQPQHF. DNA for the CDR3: TGTGCCAGCAGCTTACTAGGTTATAGCAATCAGCCCCAGCATTTT.

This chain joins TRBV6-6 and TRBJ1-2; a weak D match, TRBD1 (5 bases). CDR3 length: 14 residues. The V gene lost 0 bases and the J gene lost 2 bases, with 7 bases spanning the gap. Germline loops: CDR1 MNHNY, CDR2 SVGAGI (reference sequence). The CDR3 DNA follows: TGTGCCAGCAGTTACTCGGCAGGGAACTATGGCTACACCTTC. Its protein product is CASSYSAGNYGYTF.

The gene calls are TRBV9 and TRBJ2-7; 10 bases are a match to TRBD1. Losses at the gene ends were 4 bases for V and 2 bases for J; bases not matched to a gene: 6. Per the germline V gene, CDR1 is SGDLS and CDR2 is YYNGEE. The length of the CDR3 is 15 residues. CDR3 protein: CASSPRDRGTYEQYF. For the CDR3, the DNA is TGTGCCAGCAGCCCGAGGGACAGGGGAACCTACGAGCAGTACTTC.

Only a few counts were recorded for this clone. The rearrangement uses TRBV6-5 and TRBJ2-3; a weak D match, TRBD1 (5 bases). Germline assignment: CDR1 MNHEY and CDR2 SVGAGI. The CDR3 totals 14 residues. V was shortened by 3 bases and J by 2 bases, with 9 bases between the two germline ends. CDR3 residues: CASSYGADTDTQYF. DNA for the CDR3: TGTGCCAGCAGTTATGGGGCGGACACAGATACGCAGTATTTT.

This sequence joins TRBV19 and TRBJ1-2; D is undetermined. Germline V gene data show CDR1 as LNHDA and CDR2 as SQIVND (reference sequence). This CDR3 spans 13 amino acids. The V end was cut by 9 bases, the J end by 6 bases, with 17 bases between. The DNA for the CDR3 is TGTGCCAGCAATATCGCCGGGAGGGATGGCTACACCTTC. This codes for CASNIAGRDGYTF. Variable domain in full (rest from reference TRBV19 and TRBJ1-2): DGGITQSPKYLFRKEGQNVTLSCEQNLNHDAMYWYRQDPGQGLRLIYYSQIVNDFQKGDIAEGYSVSREKKESFPLTVTSAQKNPTAFYLCASNIAGRDGYTFGSGTRLTVV.

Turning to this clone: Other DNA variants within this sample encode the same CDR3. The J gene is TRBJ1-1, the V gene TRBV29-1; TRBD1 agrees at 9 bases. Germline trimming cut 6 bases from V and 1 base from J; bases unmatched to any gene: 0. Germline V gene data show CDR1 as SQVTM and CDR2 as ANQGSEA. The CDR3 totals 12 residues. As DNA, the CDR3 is TGCAGCGTGGGACAGGGGAACACTGAAGCTTTCTTT. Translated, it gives CSVGQGNTEAFF.

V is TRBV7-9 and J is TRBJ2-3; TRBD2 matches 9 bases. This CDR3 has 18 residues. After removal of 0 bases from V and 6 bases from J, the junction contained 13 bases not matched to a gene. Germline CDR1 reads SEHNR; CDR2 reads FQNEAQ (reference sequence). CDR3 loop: CASSLAGGGAGGPDTQYF. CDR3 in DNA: TGTGCCAGCAGCTTAGCGGGGGGAGGGGCGGGAGGGCCTGATACGCAGTATTTT.

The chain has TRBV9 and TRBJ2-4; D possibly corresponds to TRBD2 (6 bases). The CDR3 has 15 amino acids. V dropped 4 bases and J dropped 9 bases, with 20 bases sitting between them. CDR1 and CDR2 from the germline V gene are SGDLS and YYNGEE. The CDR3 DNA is TGTGCCAGCAGCACAAGGGTAGGGGCCGGGGGCATTCAGTACTTC. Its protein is CASSTRVGAGGIQYF.

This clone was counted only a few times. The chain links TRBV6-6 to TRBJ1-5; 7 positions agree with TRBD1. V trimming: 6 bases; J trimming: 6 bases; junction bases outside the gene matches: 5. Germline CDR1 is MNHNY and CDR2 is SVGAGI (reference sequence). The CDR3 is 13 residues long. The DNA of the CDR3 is TGTGCCAGCAGCGACAGGGTGGGTCAGCCCCAGCATTTT. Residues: CASSDRVGQPQHF.

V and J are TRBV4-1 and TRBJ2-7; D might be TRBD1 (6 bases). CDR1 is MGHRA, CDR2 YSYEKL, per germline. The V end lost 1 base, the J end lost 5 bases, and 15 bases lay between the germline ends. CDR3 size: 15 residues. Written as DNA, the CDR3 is TGCGCCAGCAGCCAAGGAGTTGGACAGAGGAACGAGCAGTACTTC. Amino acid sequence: CASSQGVGQRNEQYF.

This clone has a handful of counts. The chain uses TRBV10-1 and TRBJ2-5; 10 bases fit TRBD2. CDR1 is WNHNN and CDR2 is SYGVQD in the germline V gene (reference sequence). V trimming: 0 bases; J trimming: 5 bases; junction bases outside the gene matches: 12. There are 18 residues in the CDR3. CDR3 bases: TGCGCCAGCAGTGAGTCGAACCCAGCGGGGGGGCCCGAGGAGACCCAGTACTTC. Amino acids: CASSESNPAGGPEETQYF.

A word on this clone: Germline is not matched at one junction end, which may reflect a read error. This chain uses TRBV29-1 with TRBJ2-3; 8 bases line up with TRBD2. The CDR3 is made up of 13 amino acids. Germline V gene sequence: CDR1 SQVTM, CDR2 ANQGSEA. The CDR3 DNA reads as TGCAGCGTCGAAGCGGGAGCCTCTCGTACGCAGTATTTT. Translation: CSVEAGASRTQYF.

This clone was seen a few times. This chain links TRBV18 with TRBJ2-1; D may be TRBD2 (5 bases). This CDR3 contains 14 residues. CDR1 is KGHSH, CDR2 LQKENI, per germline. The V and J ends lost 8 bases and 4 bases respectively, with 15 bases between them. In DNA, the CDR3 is TGTGCCAGCCTTGGACTGGAACGGTACAATGAGCAGTTCTTC. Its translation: CASLGLERYNEQFF.

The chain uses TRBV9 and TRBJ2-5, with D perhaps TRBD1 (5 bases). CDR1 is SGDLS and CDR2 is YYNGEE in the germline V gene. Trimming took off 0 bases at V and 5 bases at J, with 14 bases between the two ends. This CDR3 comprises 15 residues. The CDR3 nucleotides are TGTGCCAGCAGCGTAGGACAAGGGCAGGGTGAGACCCAGTACTTC. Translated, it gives CASSVGQGQGETQYF.

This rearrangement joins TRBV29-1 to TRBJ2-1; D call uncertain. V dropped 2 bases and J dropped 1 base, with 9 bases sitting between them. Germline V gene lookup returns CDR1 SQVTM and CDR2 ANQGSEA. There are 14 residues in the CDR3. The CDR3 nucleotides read TGCAGCGTTGAAACCCCGGAGTCCTACAATGAGCAGTTCTTC. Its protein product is CSVETPESYNEQFF.

The CDR3 DNA sequence: TGTGCCAGCAGTATCCAGGGGGGCCTGCCCCTCCACTTT. It yields the protein CASSIQGGLPLHF. The V gene is TRBV28, the J gene TRBJ1-6; TRBD1 aligns across 7 bases. In germline, CDR1 is MDHEN, CDR2 SYDVKM. V trimming: 5 bases; J trimming: 13 bases; junction bases outside the gene matches: 8. This CDR3 is built from 13 residues.

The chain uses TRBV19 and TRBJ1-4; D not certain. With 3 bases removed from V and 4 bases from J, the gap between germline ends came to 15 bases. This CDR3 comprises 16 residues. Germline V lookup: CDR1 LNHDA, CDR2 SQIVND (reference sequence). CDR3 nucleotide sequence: TGTGCCAGTAGTATGGCTCCTAGGCAAAGTAATGAAAAACTGTTTTTT. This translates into CASSMAPRQSNEKLFF.

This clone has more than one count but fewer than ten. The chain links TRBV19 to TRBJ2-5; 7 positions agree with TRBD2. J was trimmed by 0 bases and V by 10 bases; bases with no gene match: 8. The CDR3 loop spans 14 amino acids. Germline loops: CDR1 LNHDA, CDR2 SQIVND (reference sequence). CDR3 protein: CATRGVPYQETQYF. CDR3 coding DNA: TGTGCCACCCGGGGGGTCCCGTACCAAGAGACCCAGTACTTC.

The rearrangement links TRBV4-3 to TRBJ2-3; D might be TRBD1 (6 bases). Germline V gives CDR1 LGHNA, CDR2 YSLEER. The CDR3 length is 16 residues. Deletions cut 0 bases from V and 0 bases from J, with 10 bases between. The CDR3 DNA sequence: TGCGCCAGCAGCCAAGAGGGGCAGGGGAGCACAGATACGCAGTATTTT. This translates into CASSQEGQGSTDTQYF.

This CDR3 is CSVDVTGLEAFF. As DNA, the CDR3 is TGCAGCGTTGACGTGACGGGACTAGAAGCTTTCTTT. This chain uses TRBV29-1 with TRBJ1-1; the D gene is possibly TRBD1 (5 bases). Germline V gene sequence: CDR1 SQVTM, CDR2 ANQGSEA. Trimming stripped 3 bases from V and 8 bases from J, with 13 bases between. The CDR3 sequence is 12 residues long.

CDR3 residues: CASSAARIEGVSLLEAFF. CDR3 sequence (DNA): TGTGCCAGCAGCGCCGCCCGAATTGAGGGGGTCTCGCTACTTGAAGCTTTCTTT. The chain employs TRBV5-4 and TRBJ1-1, with a weak D call TRBD1 (6 bases). Trimming shortened V by 4 bases and J by 7 bases, and 29 bases separated the two germline ends. The CDR3 runs 18 residues. CDR1 is SGHNT, CDR2 YYREEE, per germline (reference sequence). The full variable domain, in which reference TRBV5-4 and TRBJ1-1 provide the parts outside the CDR3, is ETGVTQSPTHLIKTRGQQVTLRCSSQSGHNTVSWYQQALGQGPQFIFQYYREEENGRGNFPPRFSGLQFPNYSSELNVNALELDDSALYLCASSAARIEGVSLLEAFFGQGTRLTVV.

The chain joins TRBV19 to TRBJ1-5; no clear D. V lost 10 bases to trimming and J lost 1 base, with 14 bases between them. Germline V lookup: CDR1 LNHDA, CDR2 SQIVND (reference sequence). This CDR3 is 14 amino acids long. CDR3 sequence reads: CATWPPGSNQPQHF. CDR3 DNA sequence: TGTGCCACCTGGCCGCCCGGGAGCAATCAGCCCCAGCATTTT. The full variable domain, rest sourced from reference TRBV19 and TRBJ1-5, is DGGITQSPKYLFRKEGQNVTLSCEQNLNHDAMYWYRQDPGQGLRLIYYSQIVNDFQKGDIAEGYSVSREKKESFPLTVTSAQKNPTAFYLCATWPPGSNQPQHFGDGTRLSIL.

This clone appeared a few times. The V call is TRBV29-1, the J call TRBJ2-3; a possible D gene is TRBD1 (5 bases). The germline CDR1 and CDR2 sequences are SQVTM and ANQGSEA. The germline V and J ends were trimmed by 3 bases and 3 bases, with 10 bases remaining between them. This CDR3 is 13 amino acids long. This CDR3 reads CSVDAGQTDTQYF. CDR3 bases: TGCAGCGTTGACGCAGGGCAAACAGATACGCAGTATTTT.

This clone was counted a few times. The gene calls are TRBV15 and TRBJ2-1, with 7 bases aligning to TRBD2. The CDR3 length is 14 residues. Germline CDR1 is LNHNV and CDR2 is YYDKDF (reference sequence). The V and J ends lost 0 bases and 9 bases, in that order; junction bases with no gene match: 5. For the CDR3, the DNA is TGTGCCACCAGCAGAGATCCCCCGGGGGGTGAGCAGTTCTTC. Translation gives CATSRDPPGGEQFF.